The 32 T cell receptor beta chains listed next were all sequenced from one sample in a study of blood T cell repertoires in COVID-19. TCRdb's copy holds only in-frame clones and misses some; the assay was immunoSEQ multiplex PCR. The table lists some 220,000 clones, 70% to 90% of them singletons. Sequences were obtained from PBMCs or T cells enriched from blood (not recorded which). These receptors all come from a woman aged 45-59 years in a cohort exposed to, infected with or recovered from COVID-19 (not recorded which).

The CDR3 sequence: CASGSGGAAEQYF. For the CDR3, the DNA is TGTGCCAGCGGGAGCGGGGGGGCGGCGGAGCAGTACTTC. The chain combines TRBV28 with TRBJ2-7; the match to TRBD2 covers 10 bases. V shed 8 bases and J 7 bases; nucleotides not matched to a gene: 8. Germline V gives CDR1 MDHEN, CDR2 SYDVKM. This CDR3 is built from 13 residues.

The chain joins TRBV4-3 to TRBJ1-6, with a weak D call TRBD1 (5 bases). CDR3 length: 16 residues. Germline CDR1 and CDR2: LGHNA and YSLEER. With 1 base removed from V and 6 bases from J, the gap between germline ends came to 13 bases. DNA of the CDR3: TGCGCCAGCAGCCAAGGGGCGGGGCAGAGTAATTCACCCCTCCACTTT. It yields the protein CASSQGAGQSNSPLHF.

As concerns this clone: The identical CDR3 is also encoded by other nucleotide sequences in the sample. The chain is built from TRBV3-1 (or the pseudogene TRBV3-2) and TRBJ2-7, with 8 bases fitting TRBD2. After removal of 4 bases from V and 1 base from J, the junction contained 3 bases not matched to a gene. CDR3 length equals 14 residues. Germline values: CDR1 LGHDT, CDR2 YNNKEL (reference sequence). The CDR3 DNA reads TGTGCCAGCAGCCCAAGCGGGGGATCCTACGAGCAGTACTTC. Protein sequence: CASSPSGGSYEQYF.

The V and J genes are TRBV6-2 or TRBV6-3 and TRBJ1-1; 7 positions match TRBD1. Germline trimming cut 6 bases from V and 0 bases from J; bases unmatched to any gene: 13. CDR3 length equals 17 residues. CDR1 MNHEY and CDR2 SVGEGT come from the germline V gene. CDR3: CASSRRSGQSVNTEAFF. The CDR3 DNA reads as TGTGCCAGCAGCCGAAGATCGGGACAGTCTGTGAACACTGAAGCTTTCTTT.

The genes are TRBV29-1 and TRBJ1-4; D remains unclear. Between the trimmed V and J ends, which lost 3 bases and 2 bases, there was a span of 16 bases. This CDR3 has 16 residues. Per germline, CDR1 SQVTM and CDR2 ANQGSEA. DNA for the CDR3: TGCAGCGTTGACGGTGGGCTTGACAACACTAATGAAAAACTGTTTTTT. Residues: CSVDGGLDNTNEKLFF.

This clone was seen only once. V usage is TRBV28 and J usage is TRBJ1-6, with D possibly being TRBD1 (6 bases). The CDR3 totals 13 residues. V was clipped by 8 bases and J by 7 bases, with 12 bases between them. CDR1 is MDHEN and CDR2 is SYDVKM in the germline V gene. Here the CDR3 DNA reads TGTGCCAGCGTGCCGGGGGGCAATTCACCCCTCCACTTT. Its protein product is CASVPGGNSPLHF. The full variable domain, in which reference TRBV28 and TRBJ1-6 provide the parts outside the CDR3, is DVKVTQSSRYLVKRTGEKVFLECVQDMDHENMFWYRQDPGLGLRLIYFSYDVKMKEKGDIPEGYSVSREKKERFSLILESASTNQTSMYLCASVPGGNSPLHFGNGTRLTVT.

J is TRBJ2-3 and V is TRBV12-3 or TRBV12-4; 7 bases match TRBD1. V lost 5 bases, J lost 7 bases, and 6 bases stayed unmatched. The CDR3 is made up of 13 amino acids. CDR3 DNA: TGTGCCAGCAGTACTGACAGGGCAAATACGCAGTATTTT. Its protein product is CASSTDRANTQYF.

V is TRBV29-1 and J is TRBJ2-5; TRBD1 matches at 7 bases. Germline V CDR1 and CDR2: SQVTM, ANQGSEA. CDR3 length: 13 residues. V was pared by 4 bases and J by 5 bases, with 7 bases of the junction left unmatched. The CDR3 DNA sequence: TGCAGCGTTGCCCAGGGGGATGGCGAGACCCAGTACTTC. Its translation is CSVAQGDGETQYF.

The chain employs TRBV4-3 and TRBJ1-2, with D tentatively TRBD1 (6 bases). The V gene lost 1 base and the J gene lost 6 bases, with 12 bases spanning the gap. The length of the CDR3 is 14 residues. Germline V gene sequence: CDR1 LGHNA, CDR2 YSLEER. CDR3 sequence reads: CASSQGQAWDGYTF. For the CDR3, the DNA is TGCGCCAGCAGCCAAGGACAGGCCTGGGATGGCTACACCTTC.

The CDR3 loop is CASSIRGPYGYTF. The CDR3 DNA reads as TGTGCCAGCAGTATTAGGGGGCCCTATGGCTACACCTTC. The rearrangement joins TRBV28 to TRBJ1-2; TRBD1 matches 7 bases. Germline-derived CDR1 and CDR2 are MDHEN and SYDVKM. The CDR3 runs 13 residues. Losses at the gene ends were 5 bases for V and 4 bases for J; bases not matched to a gene: 4.

The V and J genes are TRBV7-9 and TRBJ2-7; 9 nucleotides align to TRBD1. CDR1 is SEHNR, CDR2 FQNEAQ, per germline (reference sequence). V lost 3 bases, J lost 3 bases, and 9 bases stayed unmatched. CDR3 size: 16 residues. CDR3 DNA sequence: TGTGCCAGCAGCTTCATTCCGGGACAGGGAGTCTACGAGCAGTACTTC. Its translation is CASSFIPGQGVYEQYF.

This sequence joins TRBV11-3 and TRBJ1-5; TRBD1 aligns across 9 bases. The CDR3 is made up of 17 amino acids. Looked up from germline, CDR1 is SGHNT and CDR2 is YENEEA. V dropped 1 base and J dropped 10; count of bases not matched to a gene: 14. The CDR3 nucleotides read TGTGCCAGCAGCTTAGGAGCGCGGGACAGGGACGATGGTCCCCAGCATTTT. Translation: CASSLGARDRDDGPQHF.

The genes are TRBV5-4 and TRBJ2-2; 9 bases are shared with TRBD2. The length of the CDR3 is 16 residues. V was clipped by 0 bases and J by 1 base; unmatched bases: 1. The germline CDR1 and CDR2 sequences are SGHNT and YYREEE (reference sequence). CDR3 in amino acids: CASSLGSGGNTGELFF. CDR3 coding DNA: TGTGCCAGCAGCTTGGGTAGCGGGGGGAACACCGGGGAGCTGTTTTTT.

The chain uses TRBV4-1 and TRBJ1-3, with D maybe TRBD1 (6 bases). The CDR3 contains 16 residues. The germline gives CDR1 MGHRA, CDR2 YSYEKL. V gave up 3 bases and J gave up 4 bases, with 16 bases separating them. The CDR3 DNA reads as TGCGCCAGCAGCCAGGCAACAACAGGGCCCGGAAACACCATATATTTT. Residues: CASSQATTGPGNTIYF.

The V call is TRBV19, the J call TRBJ1-1; TRBD1 matches 8 bases. V lost 6 bases to trimming and J lost 4 bases; unmatched junction nucleotides: 10. The V gene's germline CDR1 is LNHDA and CDR2 SQIVND (reference sequence). The CDR3 is 15 residues long. The CDR3 sequence is CASSPRGQGATEAFF. The CDR3 region has the DNA TGTGCCAGTAGCCCCCGTGGGCAGGGGGCCACTGAAGCTTTCTTT.

This sequence joins TRBV9 and TRBJ1-3, with no clear D. Germline CDR1 SGDLS, CDR2 YYNGEE. The V gene lost 1 base and the J gene lost 0 bases, with 8 bases spanning the gap. The CDR3 is made up of 15 amino acids. The CDR3 DNA is TGTGCCAGCAGCGTAAGCCCCCTCTCTGGAAACACCATATATTTT. This sequence encodes CASSVSPLSGNTIYF.

Turning to this clone: Other nucleotide sequences from this sample produce the same CDR3. The chain recombines TRBV14 with TRBJ1-3; the D is unclear. CDR1 is SGHDN, CDR2 FVKESK, per germline. The CDR3 extends over 12 amino acids. V lost 3 bases and J 4 bases, leaving 4 bases between the germline ends. CDR3: CASSQSGNTIYF. DNA of the CDR3: TGTGCCAGCAGCCAGTCGGGAAACACCATATATTTT.

The chain carries TRBV10-3 and TRBJ1-2; D is possibly TRBD1 (5 bases). Per the germline V gene, CDR1 is ENHRY and CDR2 is SYGVKD. The V gene lost 6 bases and the J gene lost 4 bases, with 15 bases spanning the gap. The CDR3 contains 14 residues. CDR3 in amino acids: CAISPGYGGYGYTF. As DNA, the CDR3 is TGTGCCATCAGCCCGGGTTACGGGGGCTATGGCTACACCTTC.

This CDR3 is CASRKSRDSYTYGYTF. The CDR3 DNA is TGCGCCAGCAGAAAAAGTCGGGACAGCTACACCTATGGCTACACCTTC. This sequence joins TRBV5-1 and TRBJ1-2, with TRBD1 matching over 7 bases. J lost 4 bases, V lost 5 bases, and 14 bases had no gene match. CDR3 length: 16 residues. Germline-derived CDR1 and CDR2 are SGHRS and YFSETQ.

The chain carries TRBV5-1 and TRBJ2-7; 9 nucleotides match TRBD1. V trimming: 3 bases; J trimming: 5 bases; junction bases outside the gene matches: 3. There are 13 residues in the CDR3. The germline V gene has CDR1 SGHRS and CDR2 YFSETQ. The CDR3: CASSSGTGHEQYF. The CDR3 nucleotides are TGCGCCAGCAGCTCCGGGACAGGGCACGAGCAGTACTTC.

The rearrangement uses TRBV6-2 or TRBV6-3 and TRBJ1-1; 9 bases map to TRBD1. The V segment lost 4 bases and the J segment 3 bases; nucleotides outside the gene matches: 15. Germline-derived CDR1 and CDR2 are MNHEY and SVGEGT. The CDR3 length is 18 residues. The CDR3 DNA reads TGTGCCAGCAGTTTCCCGACAGGGGGACAACGGAGGGACACTGAAGCTTTCTTT. Its protein product is CASSFPTGGQRRDTEAFF.

On this clone itself: The same CDR3 also results from other DNA sequences found in this sample. This chain joins TRBV10-3 and TRBJ1-2, with TRBD1 matching 10 bases. The germline V gene has CDR1 ENHRY and CDR2 SYGVKD. The CDR3 length is 13 residues. V lost 4 bases to trimming and J lost 4 bases; unmatched junction nucleotides: 0. For the CDR3, the DNA is TGTGCCATCAGTGGGACAGGGGGCTATGGCTACACCTTC. Translation: CAISGTGGYGYTF.

In the case of this clone: The same CDR3 can be traced to other DNA sequences in this sample. J is TRBJ2-7 and V is TRBV6-2 or TRBV6-3; D ambiguous. CDR3 size: 12 residues. The germline CDR1 and CDR2 sequences are MNHEY and SVGEGT. Trimming stripped 2 bases from V and 3 bases from J, with 5 bases between. CDR3 protein: CASSYPVYEQYF. The CDR3, as DNA: TGTGCCAGCAGTTACCCCGTCTACGAGCAGTACTTC.

This chain links TRBV6-1 with TRBJ2-5, with unresolved D. Germline assignment: CDR1 MNHNS and CDR2 SASEGT. Trimming took off 2 bases at V and 5 bases at J, with 6 bases between the two ends. This CDR3 has 12 residues. This chain's CDR3 is CASSEISETQYF. DNA for the CDR3: TGTGCCAGCAGTGAAATTTCTGAGACCCAGTACTTC.

The chain links TRBV7-3 to TRBJ1-5, with D possibly matching TRBD1 (5 bases). Trimming took off 1 base at V and 6 bases at J, with 7 bases between the two ends. Germline loops: CDR1 SGHTA, CDR2 FQGTGA. The CDR3 totals 13 residues. This CDR3 is CASSLMQGQPQHF. Written as DNA, the CDR3 is TGTGCCAGCAGCTTAATGCAGGGTCAGCCCCAGCATTTT.

The chain uses TRBV18 and TRBJ1-1, with D possibly matching TRBD1 (6 bases). V was clipped by 2 bases and J by 1 base, with 8 bases between them. The germline V gene has CDR1 KGHSH and CDR2 LQKENI. This CDR3 region has 14 residues. The DNA of the CDR3 is TGTGCCAGCTCACCAGGGGGCAAGAACACTGAAGCTTTCTTT. This codes for CASSPGGKNTEAFF.

The genes are TRBV9 and TRBJ1-6; D unresolved. This CDR3 comprises 15 residues. V gave up 0 bases and J gave up 4 bases, with 8 bases separating them. Germline V gene data show CDR1 as SGDLS and CDR2 as YYNGEE. CDR3 residues: CASSVASDYNSPLHF. CDR3 sequence (DNA): TGTGCCAGCAGCGTAGCGTCAGATTATAATTCACCCCTCCACTTT. Together with reference TRBV9 and TRBJ1-6, the CDR3 gives the full variable domain: DSGVTQTPKHLITATGQRVTLRCSPRSGDLSVYWYQQSLDQGLQFLIQYYNGEERAKGNILERFSAQQFPDLHSELNLSSLELGDSALYFCASSVASDYNSPLHFGNGTRLTVT.

The chain has TRBV21-1 and TRBJ1-3; TRBD1, the D gene given by the table, was not confirmed from the DNA. TRBV21-1 is a pseudogene segment. This CDR3 is 15 amino acids long. The CDR3 sequence is CASSTDQGSGNTIYF. The DNA of the CDR3 is TGTGCCAGCTCGACAGACCAGGGGTCTGGAAACACCATATATTTT.

The CDR3 loop reads CASSSLSFGYGYTF. The CDR3 DNA reads TGTGCCAGCAGCTCCCTGAGTTTTGGCTATGGCTACACCTTC. This chain links TRBV7-2 with TRBJ1-2; no reliable D call. This CDR3 has 14 residues. The germline gives CDR1 SGHTA, CDR2 FQGNSA. Trimming shortened V by 4 bases and J by 4 bases, and 13 bases separated the two germline ends. Full variable domain (remainder filled in from reference TRBV7-2 and TRBJ1-2): GAGVSQSPSNKVTEKGKDVELRCDPISGHTALYWYRQSLGQGLEFLIYFQGNSAPDKSGLPSDRFSAERTGGSVSTLTIQRTQQEDSAVYLCASSSLSFGYGYTFGSGTRLTVV.

The chain links TRBV2 to TRBJ1-2, with a possible D match to TRBD1 (5 bases). CDR1 is SNHLY, CDR2 FYNNEI, per germline. With 1 base removed from V and 4 bases from J, the gap between germline ends came to 7 bases. There are 13 residues in the CDR3. The CDR3 sequence is CASSEGGVYGYTF. The CDR3 nucleotides are TGTGCCAGCAGTGAAGGGGGGGTCTATGGCTACACCTTC.

This rearrangement joins TRBV24-1 to TRBJ2-1; TRBD1 matches 8 bases. The CDR3 runs to 16 residues. Germline V gives CDR1 KGHDR, CDR2 SFDVKD. Trimming took 1 base from V and 3 from J; bases not matched to a gene: 4. The chain's CDR3 is CATSDFGQGHYNEQFF. CDR3 bases: TGTGCCACCAGTGATTTCGGACAGGGACACTACAATGAGCAGTTCTTC.

The V gene is TRBV7-9, the J gene TRBJ1-6, with TRBD1 matching 9 bases. CDR1 is SEHNR and CDR2 is FQNEAQ in the germline V gene (reference sequence). V shed 2 bases, J shed 8 bases, and the junction held 7 bases outside the gene matches. The length of the CDR3 is 16 residues. The CDR3: CASSLLPGQGDSPLHF. CDR3 DNA sequence: TGTGCCAGCAGCTTACTACCGGGACAGGGCGATTCACCCCTCCACTTT. Supplemented by reference TRBV7-9 and TRBJ1-6, the full variable domain reads DTGVSQNPRHKITKRGQNVTFRCDPISEHNRLYWYRQTLGQGPEFLTYFQNEAQLEKSRLLSDRFSAERPKGSFSTLEIQRTEQGDSAMYLCASSLLPGQGDSPLHFGNGTRLTVT.